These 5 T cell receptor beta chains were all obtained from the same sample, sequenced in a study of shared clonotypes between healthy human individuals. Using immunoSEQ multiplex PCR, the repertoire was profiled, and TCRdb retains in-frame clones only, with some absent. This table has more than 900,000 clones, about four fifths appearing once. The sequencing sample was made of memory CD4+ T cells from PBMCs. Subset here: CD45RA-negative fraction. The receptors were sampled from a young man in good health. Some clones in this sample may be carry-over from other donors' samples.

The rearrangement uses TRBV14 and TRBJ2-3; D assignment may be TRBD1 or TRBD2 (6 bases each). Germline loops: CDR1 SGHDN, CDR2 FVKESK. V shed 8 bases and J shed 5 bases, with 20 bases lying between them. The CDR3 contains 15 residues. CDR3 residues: CASGRRGGLGDTQYF. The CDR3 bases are TGTGCCAGCGGGCGTCGAGGGGGGCTAGGAGATACGCAGTATTTT.

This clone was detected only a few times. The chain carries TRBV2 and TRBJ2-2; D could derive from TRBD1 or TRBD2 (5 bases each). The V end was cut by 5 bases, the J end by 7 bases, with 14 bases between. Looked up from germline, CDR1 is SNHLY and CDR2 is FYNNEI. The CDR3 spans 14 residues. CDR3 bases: TGTGCCAGCAGTCCCGGCCGGGACGTCGGGGAGCTGTTTTTT. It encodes CASSPGRDVGELFF.

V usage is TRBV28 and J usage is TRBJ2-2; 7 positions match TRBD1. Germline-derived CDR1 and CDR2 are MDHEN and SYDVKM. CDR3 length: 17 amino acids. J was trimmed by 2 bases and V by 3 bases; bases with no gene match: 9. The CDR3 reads CASSFWAGTANTGELFF. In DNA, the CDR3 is TGTGCCAGCAGTTTCTGGGCCGGGACAGCAAACACCGGGGAGCTGTTTTTT.

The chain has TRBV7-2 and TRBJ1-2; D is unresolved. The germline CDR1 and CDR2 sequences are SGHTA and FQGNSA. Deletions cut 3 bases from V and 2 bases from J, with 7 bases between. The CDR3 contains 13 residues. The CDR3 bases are TGTGCCAGCAGCTTGTCTTCGAACTATGGCTACACCTTC. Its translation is CASSLSSNYGYTF.

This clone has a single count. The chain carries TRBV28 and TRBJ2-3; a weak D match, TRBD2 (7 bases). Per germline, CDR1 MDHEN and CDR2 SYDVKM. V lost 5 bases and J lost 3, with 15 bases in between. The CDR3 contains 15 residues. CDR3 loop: CASSQTRGGTDTQYF. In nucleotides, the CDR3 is TGTGCCAGCAGTCAAACTAGGGGGGGGACAGATACGCAGTATTTT.